The 23 T cell receptor beta chains in this list originate from one sample, sequenced in a study of blood T cell repertoires in COVID-19. Assay used: immunoSEQ multiplex PCR; TCRdb lists only in-frame clones, some missing. The sample yields 250,000 to 300,000 clones, roughly 90% seen once. Sequenced input: peripheral blood. These TCRs come from a woman aged 30 to 39 with COVID-19, enrolled during active disease.

The chain has TRBV3-1 (or the pseudogene TRBV3-2) and TRBJ2-1; D is possibly TRBD1 (5 bases). Trimming shortened V by 1 base and J by 7 bases, and 8 bases separated the two germline ends. CDR1 is LGHDT, CDR2 YNNKEL, per germline (reference sequence). CDR3 length: 13 amino acids. For the CDR3, the DNA is TGTGCCAGCAGCCAAGTAAGGGGAAATGAGCAGTTCTTC. The encoded protein is CASSQVRGNEQFF.

The chain carries TRBV28 and TRBJ1-5; TRBD1 matches 7 bases. The J segment lost 4 bases and the V segment lost 3 bases, leaving 6 bases of the junction unmatched. Germline assignment: CDR1 MDHEN and CDR2 SYDVKM. The CDR3 runs 15 residues. Here the CDR3 DNA reads TGTGCCAGCAGTTTCCAACAGGGGAGGAATCAGCCCCAGCATTTT. Translated, it gives CASSFQQGRNQPQHF.

V and J are TRBV7-9 and TRBJ1-1, with a possible D match to TRBD1 (6 bases). The V end lost 0 bases, the J end lost 3 bases, and 8 bases lay between the germline ends. Per germline, CDR1 SEHNR and CDR2 FQNEAQ (reference sequence). The CDR3 is 14 amino acids. The CDR3, as DNA: TGTGCCAGCAGCTTAGCGAGGGGGTACACTGAAGCTTTCTTT. Its protein is CASSLARGYTEAFF.

The chain joins TRBV5-1 to TRBJ2-1, with 8 nucleotides matching TRBD2. This CDR3 region has 14 residues. In germline, CDR1 is SGHRS, CDR2 YFSETQ. V trimming: 4 bases; J trimming: 9 bases; junction bases outside the gene matches: 9. CDR3 region: CASSVPGRAVEQFF. The CDR3, as DNA: TGCGCCAGCAGCGTCCCCGGGAGGGCCGTTGAGCAGTTCTTC.

V usage is TRBV6-2 or TRBV6-3 and J usage is TRBJ2-1, with D unclear. CDR1 MNHEY and CDR2 SVGEGT come from the germline V gene. V was shortened by 0 bases and J by 8 bases, with 8 bases between the two germline ends. The CDR3 consists of 13 residues. This CDR3 reads CASSYSLGDEQFF. In nucleotides, the CDR3 is TGTGCCAGCAGTTACTCCCTAGGCGATGAGCAGTTCTTC.

V is TRBV24-1 and J is TRBJ1-5, with a possible D match to TRBD1 (5 bases). The V and J ends lost 4 bases and 0 bases respectively, with 6 bases between them. The CDR3 contains 14 residues. CDR1 KGHDR and CDR2 SFDVKD come from the germline V gene. In nucleotides, the CDR3 is TGTGCCACCAGTGACGACAGTAGCAATCAGCCCCAGCATTTT. It translates to CATSDDSSNQPQHF.

This clone was recorded once. The same CDR3 can be traced to other DNA sequences in this sample. This chain links TRBV11-2 with TRBJ2-1; 7 bases map to TRBD2. The CDR3 sequence is 15 residues long. The J segment lost 0 bases and the V segment lost 1 base, leaving 0 bases of the junction unmatched. Germline V gene sequence: CDR1 SGHAT, CDR2 FQNNGV. In nucleotides, the CDR3 is TGTGCCAGCAGCTTAGCGGGAGGCTCCTACAATGAGCAGTTCTTC. This encodes CASSLAGGSYNEQFF.

This clone showed up just a few times. The chain links TRBV6-5 to TRBJ2-7; D is undetermined. Trimming cost V 2 bases and J 0 bases, with 14 bases left between them. The CDR3 spans 16 residues. Germline-derived CDR1 and CDR2 are MNHEY and SVGAGI. The CDR3 region is CASSYQPRGFSYEQYF. CDR3 nucleotides: TGTGCCAGCAGTTACCAGCCTAGAGGATTCTCCTACGAGCAGTACTTC.

The rearrangement uses TRBV27 and TRBJ2-3; D is unclear. Germline V CDR1 and CDR2: MNHEY, SMNVEV (reference sequence). There are 15 residues in the CDR3. Between the trimmed V and J ends, which lost 2 bases and 3 bases, there was a span of 12 bases. CDR3 sequence reads: CASSLQVRSTDTQYF. The CDR3, as DNA: TGTGCCAGCAGTTTACAGGTTAGGTCTACAGATACGCAGTATTTT.

The chain couples TRBV19 to TRBJ1-1, with TRBD1 identical over 7 bases. This CDR3 has 15 residues. Germline V lookup: CDR1 LNHDA, CDR2 SQIVND (reference sequence). The V gene end was trimmed by 4 bases and the J gene end by 0 bases; junction bases not matched to a gene: 5. CDR3 bases: TGTGCCAGTAGTACCGCGGGACAGATGAACACTGAAGCTTTCTTT. It is translated as CASSTAGQMNTEAFF.

As DNA, the CDR3 is TGTGCCAGCAGCCACGCATCGACAGGGTACAATCAGCCCCAGCATTTT. Residues: CASSHASTGYNQPQHF. V and J are TRBV3-1 (or the pseudogene TRBV3-2) and TRBJ1-5, with 7 bases lining up with TRBD1. This CDR3 comprises 16 residues. Germline loops: CDR1 LGHDT, CDR2 YNNKEL (reference sequence). J gave up 3 bases and V 3 bases, and 8 bases lay outside the gene matches.

The chain has TRBV30 and TRBJ1-1; D unclear. This CDR3 contains 14 residues. V was cut by 0 bases and J by 3 bases, with 11 bases left in between. Germline V gene sequence: CDR1 GTSNPN, CDR2 SVGIG (reference sequence). CDR3 nucleotide sequence: TGTGCCTGGAGTGTAGTTTGGAGAGACACTGAAGCTTTCTTT. This encodes CAWSVVWRDTEAFF.

DNA for the CDR3: TGTGCCAGCGGAGAGGATAGGAAGGCCAAAAACATTCAGTACTTC. Translation gives CASGEDRKAKNIQYF. The chain employs TRBV28 and TRBJ2-4; D gene ambiguous. This CDR3 is 15 amino acids long. Trimming shortened V by 8 bases and J by 1 base, and 15 bases separated the two germline ends. Germline CDR1 is MDHEN and CDR2 is SYDVKM.

This rearrangement joins TRBV6-9 to TRBJ2-7; D is possibly TRBD1 (5 bases). Germline V lookup: CDR1 MNHGY, CDR2 SVAAGI. Trimming cost V 3 bases and J 3 bases, with 12 bases left between them. CDR3 size: 14 residues. CDR3 sequence: CASSYHGHNYEQYF. CDR3 nucleotide sequence: TGTGCCAGCAGTTACCACGGACACAACTACGAGCAGTACTTC.

The chain carries TRBV3-1 (or the pseudogene TRBV3-2) and TRBJ1-2; D is undetermined. This CDR3 spans 15 amino acids. The V and J ends lost 1 base and 8 bases respectively, with 17 bases between them. Per germline, CDR1 LGHDT and CDR2 YNNKEL (reference sequence). The DNA for the CDR3 is TGTGCCAGCAGCCAAGGTTCCGCGGGCCCCGGAGGCTACACCTTC. This sequence encodes CASSQGSAGPGGYTF.

V gene TRBV19 combines with J gene TRBJ1-2, with TRBD1 identical over 10 bases. Germline CDR1 reads LNHDA; CDR2 reads SQIVND (reference sequence). The ends lost 7 bases at V and 4 bases at J; junction bases unmatched: 6. The CDR3 totals 14 residues. CDR3 sequence: CASTRDRGLYGYTF. CDR3 DNA sequence: TGTGCCAGTACCCGTGACAGGGGGCTCTATGGCTACACCTTC.

The chain links TRBV2 to TRBJ2-7; 9 bases line up with TRBD2. V gave up 4 bases and J gave up 5 bases; unmatched junction bases: 12. The V gene's germline CDR1 is SNHLY and CDR2 FYNNEI. This CDR3 contains 16 residues. The CDR3 bases are TGTGCCAGCAGTGGCGGCGGGAGGGCCATAGGTAACGAGCAGTACTTC. This encodes CASSGGGRAIGNEQYF.

This clone was recorded only once. V usage is TRBV28 and J usage is TRBJ1-1; weak D call: TRBD1 (6 bases). Germline CDR1 is MDHEN and CDR2 is SYDVKM. The CDR3 contains 15 residues. V was cut by 6 bases and J by 3 bases, with 17 bases left in between. This CDR3 is CASSPGGGWDTEAFF. In nucleotides, the CDR3 is TGTGCCAGCAGCCCCGGGGGGGGCTGGGACACTGAAGCTTTCTTT. Full variable domain (rest looked up from reference TRBV28 and TRBJ1-1): DVKVTQSSRYLVKRTGEKVFLECVQDMDHENMFWYRQDPGLGLRLIYFSYDVKMKEKGDIPEGYSVSREKKERFSLILESASTNQTSMYLCASSPGGGWDTEAFFGQGTRLTVV.

V is TRBV27 and J is TRBJ1-1; D call uncertain. Germline V gene data show CDR1 as MNHEY and CDR2 as SMNVEV (reference sequence). With 2 bases removed from V and 4 bases from J, the gap between germline ends came to 11 bases. This CDR3 comprises 14 residues. The CDR3 bases are TGTGCCAGCAGTTTAAGAGGAGGCTCCACTGAAGCTTTCTTT. Protein: CASSLRGGSTEAFF.

As DNA, the CDR3 is TGTGCCAGCAGACTAGCGGACGACACAGATACGCAGTATTTT. Its protein is CASRLADDTDTQYF. This sequence joins TRBV2 and TRBJ2-3, with 8 bases matching TRBD2. Trimming took 6 bases from V and 2 from J; bases not matched to a gene: 4. This CDR3 comprises 14 residues. The germline V gene has CDR1 SNHLY and CDR2 FYNNEI. The variable domain in full, with the rest retrieved from reference TRBV2 and TRBJ2-3, is EPEVTQTPSHQVTQMGQEVILRCVPISNHLYFYWYRQILGQKVEFLVSFYNNEISEKSEIFDDQFSVERPDGSNFTLKIRSTKLEDSAMYFCASRLADDTDTQYFGPGTRLTVL.

The CDR3 nucleotides are TGTGCCACCAGTGATCCGGGACAGGGAAACTATGGCTACACCTTC. It yields the protein CATSDPGQGNYGYTF. The V call is TRBV24-1, the J call TRBJ1-2, with 9 bases that match TRBD1. The CDR3 has 15 residues. Germline V lookup: CDR1 KGHDR, CDR2 SFDVKD. After removal of 3 bases from V and 2 bases from J, the junction contained 3 bases not matched to a gene.

The chain couples TRBV9 to TRBJ2-7; TRBD2 matches 11 bases. Trimming cost V 0 bases and J 2 bases; bases outside gene matches: 1. CDR3 length equals 15 residues. Looked up from germline, CDR1 is SGDLS and CDR2 is YYNGEE. CDR3 in DNA: TGTGCCAGCAGCGTAGGACTAGCGGGACCCTACGAGCAGTACTTC. Amino acids: CASSVGLAGPYEQYF.

The V gene is TRBV7-2, the J gene TRBJ2-1; no clear D gene. The CDR3 spans 13 residues. In germline, CDR1 is SGHTA, CDR2 FQGNSA. Trimming removed 1 base at V and 8 bases at J, with 9 bases between. CDR3 sequence reads: CASSLVHNDEQFF. DNA of the CDR3: TGTGCCAGCAGCTTAGTACATAACGATGAGCAGTTCTTC.